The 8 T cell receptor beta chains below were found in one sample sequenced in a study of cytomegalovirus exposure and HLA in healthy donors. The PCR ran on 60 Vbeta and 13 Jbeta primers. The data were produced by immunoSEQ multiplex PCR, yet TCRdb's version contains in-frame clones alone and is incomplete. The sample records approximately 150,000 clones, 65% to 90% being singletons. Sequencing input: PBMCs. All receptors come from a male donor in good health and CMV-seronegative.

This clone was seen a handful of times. The CDR3 DNA sequence: TGTGCCAGCAGATTGGTCGGACAGGCCAAAAACATTCAGTACTTC. Translated: CASRLVGQAKNIQYF. J is TRBJ2-4 and V is TRBV6-1; perhaps TRBD1 as D (6 bases). CDR3 length equals 15 residues. The V end was cut by 6 bases, the J end by 1 base, with 13 bases between. CDR1 is MNHNS, CDR2 SASEGT, per germline.

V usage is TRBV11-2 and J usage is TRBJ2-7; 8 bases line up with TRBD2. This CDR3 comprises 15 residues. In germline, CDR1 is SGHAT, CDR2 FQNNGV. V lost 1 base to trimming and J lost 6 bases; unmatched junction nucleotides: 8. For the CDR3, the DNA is TGTGCCAGCAGCTTAGTGGGCGGGGGGTTCGTCGAGCAGTACTTC. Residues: CASSLVGGGFVEQYF.

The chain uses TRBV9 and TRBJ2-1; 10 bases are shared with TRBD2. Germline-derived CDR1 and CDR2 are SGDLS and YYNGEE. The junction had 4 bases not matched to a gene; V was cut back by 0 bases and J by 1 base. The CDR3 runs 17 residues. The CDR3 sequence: CASSVGSGGGSYNEQFF. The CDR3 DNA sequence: TGTGCCAGCAGCGTAGGGAGCGGGGGGGGGTCCTACAATGAGCAGTTCTTC.

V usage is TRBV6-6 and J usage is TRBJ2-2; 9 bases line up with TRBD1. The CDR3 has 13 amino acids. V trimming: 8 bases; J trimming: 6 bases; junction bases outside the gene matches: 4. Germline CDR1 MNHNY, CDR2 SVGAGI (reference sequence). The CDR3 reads CASEDRGAGELFF. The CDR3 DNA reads TGTGCCAGCGAGGACAGGGGAGCCGGGGAGCTGTTTTTT.

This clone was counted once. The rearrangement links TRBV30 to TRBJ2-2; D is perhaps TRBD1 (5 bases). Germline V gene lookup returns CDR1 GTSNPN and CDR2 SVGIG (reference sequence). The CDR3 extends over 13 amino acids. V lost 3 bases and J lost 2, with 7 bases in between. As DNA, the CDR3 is TGTGCCTGGAGGACAGACAACACCGGGGAGCTGTTTTTT. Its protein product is CAWRTDNTGELFF.

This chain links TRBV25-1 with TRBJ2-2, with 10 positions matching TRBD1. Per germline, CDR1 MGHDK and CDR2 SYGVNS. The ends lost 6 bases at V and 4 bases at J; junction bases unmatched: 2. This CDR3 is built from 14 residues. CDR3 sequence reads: CASRDRGGTGELFF. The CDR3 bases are TGTGCCAGCAGGGACAGGGGGGGCACCGGGGAGCTGTTTTTT.

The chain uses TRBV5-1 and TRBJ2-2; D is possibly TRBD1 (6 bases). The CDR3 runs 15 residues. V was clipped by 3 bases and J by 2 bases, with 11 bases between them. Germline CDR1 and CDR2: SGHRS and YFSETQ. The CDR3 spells CASSWGPGNTGELFF. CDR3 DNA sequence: TGCGCCAGCAGCTGGGGGCCAGGAAACACCGGGGAGCTGTTTTTT.

The CDR3 DNA reads as TGTGCCAGCAGTGCCCGGGAGGTTAGCACAGATACGCAGTATTTT. Its translation is CASSAREVSTDTQYF. The V call is TRBV2, the J call TRBJ2-3; 7 bases align to TRBD2. Germline V gene data show CDR1 as SNHLY and CDR2 as FYNNEI. V lost 4 bases, J lost 0 bases, and 4 bases stayed unmatched. The CDR3 is 15 amino acids.